The 27 T cell receptor beta chains below were found in one sample sequenced in a study of T-cell memory formation after mild COVID-19. MiXCR was run by TCRdb on the 5' RACE reads, yielding one entry per CDR3 protein. The table has around 110,000 distinct CDR3 sequences, 13% to 15% seen once. The sequenced sample consisted of PBMCs or a T cell subset sorted from them (not recorded which). The receptors originated from a young man who had mild COVID-19 (a few samples of this study predate the infection). Cell type and time point are not known.

V is TRBV27 and J is TRBJ2-1; D could derive from TRBD1 or TRBD2 (5 bases each). Germline V gives CDR1 MNHEY, CDR2 SMNVEV (reference sequence). Trimming left V 5 bases short and J 3 bases short, with 14 bases between. There are 15 residues in the CDR3. The CDR3: CASSSGTLLYNEQFF. The CDR3 DNA is TGTGCCAGCAGTAGTGGGACCCTACTCTACAATGAGCAGTTCTTC.

This clonotype occurred a few times. The chain uses TRBV6-2 or TRBV6-3 and TRBJ2-6; the D is unclear. Germline V gene sequence: CDR1 MNHEY, CDR2 SVGEGT. The CDR3 has 11 amino acids. Deletions cut 6 bases from V and 6 bases from J, with 3 bases between. CDR3 nucleotide sequence: TGTGCCAGCAGCGAGGCCAACGTCCTGACTTTC. Translating gives CASSEANVLTF.

This clonotype was detected only a few times. J is TRBJ2-7 and V is TRBV6-2 or TRBV6-3, with TRBD2 matching over 7 bases. V gave up 6 bases and J gave up 3 bases; unmatched junction bases: 14. The CDR3 is 16 residues long. Germline loops: CDR1 MNHEY, CDR2 SVGEGT. The CDR3 DNA reads as TGTGCCAGCAGAGGACGTCCTGGGCTAGCGGACTACGAGCAGTACGTC. Amino acids: CASRGRPGLADYEQYV.

This clonotype has just a few counts. CDR3 sequence: CASSGQQSSYEQYF. The CDR3 DNA is TGTGCCAGCAGCGGACAGCAGAGCTCCTACGAGCAGTACTTC. The genes are TRBV13 and TRBJ2-7; perhaps TRBD1 as D (6 bases). V was shortened by 5 bases and J by 0 bases, with 11 bases between the two germline ends. CDR3 size: 14 residues. Germline assignment: CDR1 PRHDT and CDR2 FYEKMQ (reference sequence). The entire variable domain, with the rest obtained from reference TRBV13 and TRBJ2-7, is as follows: AAGVIQSPRHLIKEKRETATLKCYPIPRHDTVYWYQQGPGQDPQFLISFYEKMQSDKGSIPDRFSAQQFSDYHSELNMSSLELGDSALYFCASSGQQSSYEQYFGPGTRLTVT.

CDR3 DNA: TGTGCCAGCAGTGATGAAGGGTTGGCAGATACGCAGTATTTT. Its protein product is CASSDEGLADTQYF. The V gene is TRBV2, the J gene TRBJ2-3, with D unresolved. Trimming cost V 3 bases and J 4 bases, with 11 bases left between them. CDR3 size: 14 residues. In germline, CDR1 is SNHLY, CDR2 FYNNEI.

Many counts were recorded for this clonotype. The chain employs TRBV7-2 and TRBJ2-4, with TRBD1 matching 8 bases. The CDR3 is made up of 15 amino acids. Germline V CDR1 and CDR2: SGHTA, FQGNSA. V dropped 4 bases and J dropped 8; count of bases not matched to a gene: 10. CDR3 nucleotides: TGTGCCAGCAGCTCGATGTCAGGACAGGGCCACATTCAGTACTTC. It is translated as CASSSMSGQGHIQYF.

The rearrangement uses TRBV6-2 or TRBV6-3 and TRBJ1-2; 11 bases map to TRBD1. Germline CDR1 and CDR2: MNHEY and SVGEGT. The CDR3 is 17 residues long. With 4 bases clipped from V and 6 bases from J, the junction kept 13 bases outside the gene matches. DNA for the CDR3: TGTGCCAGCAGTTCCTCCGGTCTAGGACAGGGGGCAAATGGCTACACCTTC. It specifies CASSSSGLGQGANGYTF.

This clonotype has only one observation. The chain combines TRBV6-5 with TRBJ1-5, with D perhaps matching TRBD1 (6 bases). Trimming removed 6 bases from V and 7 bases from J, with 16 bases in between. The germline V gene encodes CDR1 MNHEY and CDR2 SVGAGI. CDR3 length: 14 residues. The CDR3 reads CASRTTGSGQPQHF. The CDR3 DNA is TGTGCCAGCAGAACCACAGGGTCGGGGCAGCCCCAGCATTTT.

The CDR3 DNA is TGTGCCAGCAGGCAGTCCCGAGAGACCCAGTACTTC. Translation: CASRQSRETQYF. V usage is TRBV6-6 and J usage is TRBJ2-5; D gene uncertain. CDR3 length equals 12 residues. Trimming shortened V by 6 bases and J by 4 bases, and 9 bases separated the two germline ends. In germline, CDR1 is MNHNY, CDR2 SVGAGI (reference sequence).

The J gene is TRBJ2-1, the V gene TRBV6-2 or TRBV6-3; D is uncertain. The CDR3 has 14 residues. CDR1 and CDR2 (germline): MNHEY, SVGEGT. V lost 2 bases and J 4 bases, leaving 9 bases between the germline ends. CDR3 protein: CASSYVEQYNEQFF. Here the CDR3 DNA reads TGTGCCAGCAGTTACGTTGAACAGTACAATGAGCAGTTCTTC.

This clonotype was seen only a few times. The gene calls are TRBV20-1 and TRBJ2-1; 7 bases are shared with TRBD1. With 6 bases clipped from V and 6 bases from J, the junction kept 8 bases outside the gene matches. This CDR3 is built from 13 residues. Germline V lookup: CDR1 DFQATT, CDR2 SNEGSKA (reference sequence). DNA for the CDR3: TGCAGTGCGAGCCGGGACAGATTCAATGAGCAGTTCTTC. It yields the protein CSASRDRFNEQFF.

This sequence joins TRBV5-1 and TRBJ1-1; 7 nucleotides line up with TRBD1. The germline V gene has CDR1 SGHRS and CDR2 YFSETQ. V trimming: 2 bases; J trimming: 3 bases; junction bases outside the gene matches: 4. The CDR3 has 14 amino acids. DNA for the CDR3: TGCGCCAGCAGCTTTACCACAGGGGACACTGAAGCTTTCTTT. Protein product: CASSFTTGDTEAFF.

The CDR3 reads CASSLAGRPTDTQYF. For the CDR3, the DNA is TGTGCCAGCAGCTTAGCGGGGAGACCCACAGATACGCAGTATTTT. The chain joins TRBV11-2 to TRBJ2-3, with TRBD2 as a possible D gene (5 bases). Per germline, CDR1 SGHAT and CDR2 FQNNGV. Trimming stripped 1 base from V and 2 bases from J, with 10 bases between. There are 15 residues in the CDR3.

The chain joins TRBV4-1 to TRBJ2-3, with TRBD2 matching 7 bases. CDR1 and CDR2 (germline): MGHRA, YSYEKL. V shed 4 bases and J 5 bases; nucleotides not matched to a gene: 12. CDR3 length: 16 amino acids. As DNA, the CDR3 is TGCGCCAGCAGCCTCCTGCGGGGGTCTGGCTTAGATACGCAGTATTTT. It translates to CASSLLRGSGLDTQYF.

This chain connects TRBV20-1 to TRBJ2-7; D is tentatively TRBD1 or TRBD2 (5 bases each). Germline CDR1 and CDR2: DFQATT and SNEGSKA (reference sequence). CDR3 length: 14 residues. V was pared by 1 base and J by 4 bases, with 14 bases between. CDR3 protein: CSARAREWTYEQYV. The CDR3 bases are TGCAGTGCTAGAGCCAGGGAGTGGACTTACGAGCAGTACGTC.

This clonotype was picked up many times. The V gene is TRBV7-6, the J gene TRBJ2-5; D possibly corresponds to TRBD2 (6 bases). The CDR3 extends over 13 amino acids. Trimming cost V 5 bases and J 7 bases, with 14 bases left between them. CDR1 is SGHVS and CDR2 is FNYEAQ in the germline V gene. CDR3 residues: CASSPEVGGTQYF. The CDR3 DNA sequence: TGTGCCAGCAGCCCCGAGGTGGGGGGGACCCAGTACTTC.

V is TRBV5-1 and J is TRBJ1-4; 12 bases map to TRBD1. The V gene's germline CDR1 is SGHRS and CDR2 YFSETQ. V was pared by 0 bases and J by 7 bases, with 16 bases of the junction left unmatched. The length of the CDR3 is 20 residues. The chain's CDR3 is CASSLEPAGTGGSLSEKLFF. The CDR3 region has the DNA TGCGCCAGCAGCTTGGAACCCGCCGGGACAGGGGGCAGTTTGAGTGAAAAACTGTTTTTT.

This clonotype was seen more than once but under ten times. The chain recombines TRBV19 with TRBJ2-3; D gene unclear. V shed 3 bases and J shed 3 bases, with 4 bases lying between them. Germline V gives CDR1 LNHDA, CDR2 SQIVND (reference sequence). The CDR3 is made up of 12 amino acids. The chain's CDR3 is CASSMWTDTQYF. In nucleotides, the CDR3 is TGTGCCAGTAGTATGTGGACAGATACGCAGTATTTT.

This clonotype was found many times. The chain links TRBV29-1 to TRBJ1-5, with a tentative D call TRBD1 (5 bases). CDR1 and CDR2 (germline): SQVTM, ANQGSEA. The length of the CDR3 is 14 residues. Trimming pared 5 bases from V and 3 bases from J, leaving 14 bases between. The CDR3 loop is CSVTLGGANQPQHF. In DNA, the CDR3 is TGCAGCGTTACTCTAGGAGGGGCCAATCAGCCCCAGCATTTT.

The rearrangement links TRBV27 to TRBJ2-3; D ambiguous. The CDR3 has 15 residues. Germline V lookup: CDR1 MNHEY, CDR2 SMNVEV (reference sequence). The ends were cut back, 0 bases at V and 5 bases at J, with 12 bases in the middle. The CDR3 region is CASSLSLEAQDTQYF. CDR3 sequence (DNA): TGTGCCAGCAGTTTATCGTTAGAGGCCCAAGATACGCAGTATTTT.

The rearrangement links TRBV27 to TRBJ2-1; TRBD2 is a possible D gene (6 bases). The V end lost 8 bases, the J end lost 2 bases, and 10 bases lay between the germline ends. The CDR3 length is 13 residues. The germline gives CDR1 MNHEY, CDR2 SMNVEV (reference sequence). The CDR3 DNA follows: TGTGCCAGCGGGAGGTTAGCCTACAATGAGCAGTTCTTC. This translates into CASGRLAYNEQFF.

The J gene is TRBJ2-7, the V gene TRBV15; D gene unclear. Trimming pared 6 bases from V and 0 bases from J, leaving 6 bases between. From germline, CDR1 is LNHNV and CDR2 YYDKDF (reference sequence). The CDR3 loop spans 12 amino acids. CDR3 sequence (DNA): TGTGCCACCAGGGGCGACTCCTACGAGCAGTACTTC. It translates to CATRGDSYEQYF.

The chain joins TRBV29-1 to TRBJ1-1; D call uncertain. The germline gives CDR1 SQVTM, CDR2 ANQGSEA. Trimming removed 6 bases from V and 2 bases from J, with 4 bases in between. The CDR3 spans 10 residues. The CDR3: CSVGNTEAFF. DNA of the CDR3: TGCAGCGTGGGTAACACTGAAGCTTTCTTT.

The chain has TRBV4-1 and TRBJ1-1, with D perhaps matching TRBD1 (5 bases). The V end was cut by 0 bases, the J end by 2 bases, with 16 bases between. The CDR3 extends over 17 amino acids. Germline V gene sequence: CDR1 MGHRA, CDR2 YSYEKL. The CDR3 DNA reads TGCGCCAGCAGCCAAGATCCCCCCCGGGGCTTTAACACTGAAGCTTTCTTT. Residues: CASSQDPPRGFNTEAFF.

The chain is built from TRBV28 and TRBJ2-7; TRBD1 matches at 10 bases. The CDR3 covers 16 residues. The junction had 7 bases not matched to a gene; V was cut back by 4 bases and J by 1 base. Germline V gene sequence: CDR1 MDHEN, CDR2 SYDVKM. CDR3 protein: CASSWARTGGSYEQYV. For the CDR3, the DNA is TGTGCCAGCAGTTGGGCCCGGACAGGGGGTTCCTACGAGCAGTACGTC.

The rearrangement joins TRBV12-3 or TRBV12-4 to TRBJ2-3; D remains unclear. Trimming pared 3 bases from V and 2 bases from J, leaving 15 bases between. The CDR3 is made up of 16 amino acids. CDR3 residues: CASSFALASITDTQYF. The DNA of the CDR3 is TGTGCCAGCAGTTTCGCGTTAGCAAGTATCACAGATACGCAGTATTTT.

The CDR3, as DNA: TGCAGTGCTAGAGATCCAGGGGGGACCTACAATGAGCAGTTCTTC. It encodes CSARDPGGTYNEQFF. The chain carries TRBV20-1 and TRBJ2-1; maybe TRBD1 (7 bases). V gave up 0 bases and J gave up 2 bases, with 11 bases separating them. This CDR3 comprises 15 residues. The germline V gene has CDR1 DFQATT and CDR2 SNEGSKA (reference sequence).